The clone carrying this T cell receptor beta chain was seen only a few times. Its specificity is unknown. These data belong to a study of beta chain features in type 1 diabetes. Whole-study findings and limits: The study found fewer insertions and more deletions at VDJ junctions in type 1 diabetes patients. PCR might favor shorter templates, equally in patients and controls. People with Type 1 diabetes carried modestly yet significantly shorter TCRB CDR3s in all four CD4+ subsets. The naive, central memory and Treg TCRB repertoires looked more alike in patients than they did in healthy donors.

Sequencing targeted expressed TCRB transcripts, as all isolated RNA had been reverse transcribed. Profiled with immunoSEQ multiplex PCR; TCRdb holds only in-frame clones, not every one. Here the sample spans a few hundred thousand clones, roughly 12% being singletons. CDR3 length: 13 amino acids. Germline loops: CDR1 LNHDA, CDR2 SQIVND (reference sequence). The V end lost 8 bases, the J end lost 7 bases, and 15 bases lay between the germline ends. This TCR derives from a woman aged 18 to 35 with type 1 diabetes. The sample taken for sequencing was naive CD4+ T cells from blood. This chain links TRBV19 with TRBJ2-4; perhaps TRBD1 as D (6 bases). The CDR3 bases are TGTGCCAGTGAAGACAGGCGGTTGAACATTCAGTACTTC. It translates to CASEDRRLNIQYF.